This is a list of T cell receptor beta chains from one sample in a study of T cells after yellow fever vaccination. TCRdb independently ran MiXCR on the 5' RACE reads; one entry per CDR3 protein. Among some 500,000 distinct CDR3 sequences listed, around an eighth were seen once. Here the sequenced sample was PBMCs, taken on the day of the yellow fever booster vaccination. The receptors shown here come from a man under 40 who received the YFV17D yellow fever vaccine. Each CDR3 is given with its conserved first and last residue. A D gene is named only where the DNA matches it firmly. For some rows the clone size is stated as once, few or many, or as a class when expanded; others skip it.

j_call | clone_size | d_call | v_call | cdr3_aa | cdr3_nt
TRBJ2-2 | many | TRBD2 | TRBV7-7 | CASSLTGGPGELFF | TGTGCCAGCAGCTTAACGGGGGGGCCCGGGGAGCTGTTTTTT
TRBJ2-1 | few | NA | TRBV18 | CASSPTPSTGYNEQFF | TGTGCCAGCTCACCCACCCCATCTACCGGGTACAATGAGCAGTTCTTC
TRBJ2-2 | few | NA | TRBV7-6 | CASSQGGSGELFF | TGTGCCAGCAGCCAGGGAGGATCCGGGGAGCTGTTTTTT
TRBJ2-4 | once | NA | TRBV7-2 | CASSLGGIKNIQYF | TGTGCCAGCAGCTTAGGGGGGATAAAAAACATTCAGTACTTC
TRBJ2-7 | many | NA | TRBV6-1 | CASSKWDGTYEQYF | TGTGCCAGCAGTAAATGGGACGGGACCTACGAGCAGTACTTC
TRBJ2-4 | many | NA | TRBV3-1 | CASSQDRMYAEGSNKNIQYF | TGTGCCAGCAGCCAAGATAGGATGTACGCAGAAGGGTCAAACAAAAACATTCAGTACTTC
TRBJ2-5 | NA | NA | TRBV14 | CASSQLRETQYF | TGTGCCAGCAGCCAATTGCGGGAGACCCAGTACTTC
TRBJ2-7 | few | NA | TRBV9 | CASSVGGSTSTYEQYF | TGTGCCAGCAGCGTAGGAGGGTCGACCTCGACCTACGAGCAGTACTTC
TRBJ2-3 | few | TRBD2 | TRBV5-1 | CASSLVLAGVADTQYF | TGCGCCAGCAGCTTGGTTCTAGCGGGAGTTGCAGATACGCAGTATTTT
TRBJ2-1 | NA | NA | TRBV9 | CASSVAGGNEQFF | TGTGCCAGCAGCGTAGCCGGGGGCAATGAGCAGTTCTTC
TRBJ2-7 | NA | NA | TRBV28 | CASSPGGAESSYEQYF | TGTGCCAGCAGTCCCGGGGGAGCGGAAAGCTCCTACGAGCAGTACTTC
TRBJ1-2 | few | TRBD1 | TRBV6-1 | CASTDLRQGINGYTF | TGTGCCAGCACCGACCTAAGACAGGGGATAAACGGCTACACCTTC
TRBJ2-3 | few | TRBD2 | TRBV7-2 | CASPLETGRAGTDTQYF | TGTGCCAGCCCCCTGGAAACCGGGAGGGCGGGCACAGATACGCAGTATTTT
TRBJ2-1 | NA | TRBD2 | TRBV20-1 | CSASAASGRPNEQFF | TGCAGTGCTAGCGCGGCTAGCGGGAGACCTAATGAGCAGTTCTTC
TRBJ2-2 | NA | TRBD1 | TRBV4-2 | CASSQETGVLTGELFF | TGTGCCAGCAGCCAAGAAACAGGGGTACTCACCGGGGAGCTGTTTTTT
TRBJ1-4 | NA | NA | TRBV7-2 | CASSLETGSFEKLFF | TGTGCCAGCAGCTTAGAAACAGGGTCGTTCGAAAAACTGTTTTTT
TRBJ2-1 | few | TRBD1 | TRBV29-1 | CSVDGGTGDNEQFF | TGCAGCGTTGATGGCGGGACAGGTGACAATGAGCAGTTCTTC
TRBJ2-7 | NA | TRBD2 | TRBV5-1 | CASSSAGLAGSLRSYEQYF | TGCGCCAGCAGCTCTGCGGGACTAGCGGGATCCCTCCGCTCCTACGAGCAGTACTTC
TRBJ2-5 | NA | TRBD1 | TRBV29-1 | CSVHRDSQETQYF | TGCAGCGTCCACCGGGACAGCCAAGAGACCCAGTACTTC
TRBJ1-4 | few | NA | TRBV29-1 | CSVGGADEKLFF | TGCAGCGTTGGGGGGGCGGATGAAAAACTGTTTTTT
TRBJ2-1 | few | NA | TRBV7-2 | CASSLPLSGTQEQFF | TGTGCCAGCAGCCTCCCCTTATCGGGGACCCAAGAGCAGTTCTTC
TRBJ1-1 | many | NA | TRBV2 | CASSDRRNTEAFF | TGTGCCAGCAGTGACAGGCGGAACACTGAAGCTTTCTTT
TRBJ2-1 | NA | TRBD1 | TRBV5-1 | CAGSSRDRGYEQFF | TGCGCCGGCAGCAGCCGGGACAGGGGCTATGAGCAGTTCTTC
TRBJ2-7 | NA | TRBD2 | TRBV14 | CASSRFIGASGRSPADEQYF | TGTGCCAGCAGCCGCTTTATCGGGGCTAGCGGGAGAAGTCCGGCGGACGAGCAGTACTTC
TRBJ2-1 | few | NA | TRBV7-2 | CASSPVSLNEQFF | TGTGCCAGCAGCCCCGTTTCGTTAAATGAGCAGTTCTTC
TRBJ2-7 | few | TRBD1 | TRBV4-3 | CASSQDHTGDYEQYF | TGCGCCAGCAGCCAAGATCACACAGGGGACTACGAGCAGTACTTC
TRBJ1-1 | few | NA | TRBV10-3 | CAISEGKGEAFF | TGTGCCATCAGTGAAGGCAAGGGTGAAGCTTTCTTT
TRBJ2-2 | NA | NA | TRBV4-3 | CASSLEAGGSTGELFF | TGCGCCAGCAGCCTTGAAGCTGGGGGAAGCACCGGGGAGCTGTTTTTT
TRBJ2-5 | NA | NA | TRBV3-1 | CASSAPGRGETQYF | TGTGCCAGCAGCGCTCCGGGACGAGGAGAGACCCAGTACTTC
TRBJ2-3 | NA | NA | TRBV12-1 | CASRVQGSGGSTDTQYF | TGTGCCAGCAGGGTGCAGGGATCTGGCGGAAGCACAGATACGCAGTATTTT
TRBJ2-3 | NA | NA | TRBV9 | CASKGRLSTDTQYF | TGTGCCAGCAAGGGCCGCCTTAGCACAGATACGCAGTATTTT
TRBJ1-1 | few | NA | TRBV5-4 | CASSFDSLNTEAFF | TGTGCCAGCAGCTTTGACAGTTTGAACACTGAAGCTTTCTTT
TRBJ2-2 | NA | NA | TRBV6-1 | CASSTQRVGTGELFF | TGTGCCAGCAGCACCCAAAGGGTGGGCACCGGGGAGCTGTTTTTT
TRBJ2-2 | few | NA | TRBV7-8 | CASSSYEGRNTGELFF | TGTGCCAGCAGCTCTTATGAGGGACGGAACACCGGGGAGCTGTTTTTT
TRBJ2-1 | NA | NA | TRBV10-3 | CATTRGDEQFF | TGTGCCACGACTAGAGGGGATGAGCAGTTCTTC
TRBJ2-3 | few | TRBD2 | TRBV12-3/TRBV12-4 | CASSLTPKTRGETSTDTQYF | TGTGCCAGCAGTTTAACCCCGAAAACACGGGGGGAGACTAGCACAGATACGCAGTATTTT
TRBJ2-3 | NA | NA | TRBV20-1 | CSATLEAQYF | TGCAGTGCTACACTAGAGGCGCAGTATTTT
TRBJ1-1 | few | NA | TRBV4-3 | CASTRGVDDTEAFF | TGCGCCAGCACCCGTGGGGTCGACGACACTGAAGCTTTCTTT
TRBJ2-3 | NA | NA | TRBV7-2 | CASSLISSDTQYF | TGTGCCAGCAGCTTAATCAGTTCAGATACGCAGTATTTT
TRBJ2-5 | NA | TRBD1 | TRBV24-1 | CATSVGRRQTGFRETQYF | TGTGCCACCAGTGTCGGACGGAGGCAGACAGGGTTTCGAGAGACCCAGTACTTC
TRBJ1-1 | once | NA | TRBV2 | CASIRHGAFF | TGTGCCAGCATCAGACATGGAGCTTTCTTT
TRBJ2-1 | few | NA | TRBV27 | CASSLSLGYNEQFF | TGTGCCAGCAGTTTATCGCTAGGCTACAATGAGCAGTTCTTC
TRBJ2-2 | few | TRBD1 | TRBV28 | CASSGTGQNTGELFF | TGTGCCAGCAGTGGGACAGGGCAGAACACCGGGGAGCTGTTTTTT
TRBJ2-2 | NA | NA | TRBV20-1 | CSAREPTGPQSGELFF | TGCAGTGCTAGGGAGCCGACCGGGCCACAAAGTGGGGAGCTGTTTTTT
TRBJ2-7 | few | TRBD2 | TRBV7-9 | CASSPQRLLAGLGEQYF | TGTGCCAGCAGCCCCCAAAGGTTACTAGCGGGCCTGGGGGAGCAGTACTTC
TRBJ2-5 | few | TRBD2 | TRBV6-1 | CASSLTSGSQTQYF | TGTGCCAGCAGTCTGACTAGCGGGAGCCAGACCCAGTACTTC
TRBJ2-3 | few | TRBD1 | TRBV19 | CASSDRGLSTDTQYF | TGTGCCAGTTCAGACAGGGGCCTTAGCACAGATACGCAGTATTTT
TRBJ1-1 | NA | NA | TRBV5-1 | CASSFAGSAEAFF | TGCGCCAGCAGCTTTGCGGGGTCGGCTGAAGCTTTCTTT